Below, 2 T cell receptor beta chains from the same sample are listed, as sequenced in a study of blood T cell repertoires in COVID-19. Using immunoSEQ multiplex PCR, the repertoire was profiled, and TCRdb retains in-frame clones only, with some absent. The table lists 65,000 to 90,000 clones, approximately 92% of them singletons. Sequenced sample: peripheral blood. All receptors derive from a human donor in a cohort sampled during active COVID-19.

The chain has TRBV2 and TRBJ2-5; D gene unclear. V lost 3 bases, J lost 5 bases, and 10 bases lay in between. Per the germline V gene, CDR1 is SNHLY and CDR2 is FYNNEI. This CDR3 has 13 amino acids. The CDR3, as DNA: TGTGCCAGCAGTGACTGGCGGATGGAGACCCAGTACTTC. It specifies CASSDWRMETQYF.

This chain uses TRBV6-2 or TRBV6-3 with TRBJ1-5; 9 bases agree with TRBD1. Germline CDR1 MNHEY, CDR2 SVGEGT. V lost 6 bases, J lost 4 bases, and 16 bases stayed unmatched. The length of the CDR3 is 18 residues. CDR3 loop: CASSYVLLGQGMNQPQHF. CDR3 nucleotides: TGTGCCAGCAGCTATGTGCTTCTCGGACAGGGGATGAATCAGCCCCAGCATTTT.